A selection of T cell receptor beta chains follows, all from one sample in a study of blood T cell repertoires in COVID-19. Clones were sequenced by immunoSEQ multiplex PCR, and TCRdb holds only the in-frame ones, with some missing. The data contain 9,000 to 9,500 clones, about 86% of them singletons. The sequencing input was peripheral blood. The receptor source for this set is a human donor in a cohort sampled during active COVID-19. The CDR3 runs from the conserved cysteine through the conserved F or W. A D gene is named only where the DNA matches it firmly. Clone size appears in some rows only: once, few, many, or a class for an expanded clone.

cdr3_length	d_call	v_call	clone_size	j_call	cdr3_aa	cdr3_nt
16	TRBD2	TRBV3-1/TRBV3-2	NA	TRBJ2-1	CASSQGLTSGSPRRFF	TGTGCCAGCAGCCAAGGCTTAACTAGCGGATCTCCCCGGCGGTTCTTC
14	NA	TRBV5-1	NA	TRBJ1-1	CASSLGQRANEAFF	TGCGCCAGCAGCTTGGGACAAAGAGCAAATGAAGCTTTCTTT
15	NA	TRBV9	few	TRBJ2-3	CASSFTRGGTDTQYF	TGTGCCAGCAGCTTTACGCGGGGTGGAACGGATACGCAGTATTTT
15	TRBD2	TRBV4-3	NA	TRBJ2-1	CASSQGTSGSHEQFF	TGCGCCAGCAGCCAAGGGACTAGCGGGAGCCATGAGCAGTTCTTC
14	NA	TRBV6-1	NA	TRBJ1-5	CASSEQQDNQPQHF	TGTGCCAGCAGTGAACAACAGGACAATCAGCCCCAGCATTTT
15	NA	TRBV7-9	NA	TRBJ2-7	CASSLGGRLVGEQYF	TGTGCCAGCAGCTTAGGAGGGCGACTAGTCGGCGAGCAGTACTTC
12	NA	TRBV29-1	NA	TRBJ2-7	CSVGAQVGEQYF	TGCAGCGTGGGGGCCCAGGTTGGCGAGCAGTACTTC
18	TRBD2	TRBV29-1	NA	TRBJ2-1	CSVEDVLAAGGSYNEQFF	TGCAGCGTTGAAGATGTCTTAGCGGCGGGAGGGTCCTACAATGAGCAGTTCTTC
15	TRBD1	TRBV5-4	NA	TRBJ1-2	CASSSGQGVSYGYTF	TGTGCCAGCAGCTCGGGACAGGGGGTTTCCTATGGCTACACCTTC
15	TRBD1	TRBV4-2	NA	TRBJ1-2	CASSQGVRDRAGYTF	TGTGCCAGCAGCCAGGGGGTCCGGGACAGGGCGGGCTACACCTTC
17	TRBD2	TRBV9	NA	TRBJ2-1	CASSVRAGLAGANEQFF	TGTGCCAGCAGCGTACGGGCGGGACTAGCGGGAGCCAATGAGCAGTTCTTC
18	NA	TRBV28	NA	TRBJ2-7	CASSLTVMRPLPNYEQYF	TGTGCCAGCAGTCTCACGGTGATGAGGCCTCTCCCAAACTACGAGCAGTACTTC
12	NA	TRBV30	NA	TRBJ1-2	CAAMKTNYGYTF	TGTGCCGCTATGAAGACTAACTATGGCTACACCTTC
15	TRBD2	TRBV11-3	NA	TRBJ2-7	CASSIGSGGHYEQYF	TGTGCCAGCAGCATAGGGAGCGGGGGTCATTACGAGCAGTACTTC
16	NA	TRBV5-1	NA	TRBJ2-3	CASSLGLVGGTDTQYF	TGCGCCAGCAGCTTGGGACTAGTCGGGGGCACAGATACGCAGTATTTT
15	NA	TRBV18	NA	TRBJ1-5	CASSLNRASNQPQHF	TGTGCCAGCTCACTCAACAGGGCTAGCAATCAGCCCCAGCATTTT
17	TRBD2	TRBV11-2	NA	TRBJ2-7	CASSLELAGGPNLEQYF	TGTGCCAGCAGCTTAGAACTAGCGGGAGGGCCAAATCTCGAGCAGTACTTC
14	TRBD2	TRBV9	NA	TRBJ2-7	CASSVSGRDYEQYF	TGTGCCAGCAGCGTTAGCGGGAGAGACTACGAGCAGTACTTC
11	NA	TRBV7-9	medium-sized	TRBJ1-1	CASSAGTEAFF	TGTGCCAGCAGCGCCGGTACTGAAGCTTTCTTT
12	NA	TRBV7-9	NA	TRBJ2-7	CASSPQAYEQYF	TGTGCCAGCAGCCCCCAGGCCTACGAGCAGTACTTC
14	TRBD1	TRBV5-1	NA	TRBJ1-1	CASSSNTGGTEAFF	TGCGCCAGCAGCTCTAATACAGGGGGTACTGAAGCTTTCTTT
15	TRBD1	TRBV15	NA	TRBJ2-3	CATSRAGTERDTQYF	TGTGCCACCAGCAGAGCCGGGACAGAGAGAGATACGCAGTATTTT
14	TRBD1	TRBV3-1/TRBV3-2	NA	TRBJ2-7	CASSKRQGEGEQYF	TGTGCCAGCAGCAAGCGACAGGGCGAGGGCGAGCAGTACTTC
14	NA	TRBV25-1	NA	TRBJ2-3	CASSPPFGTDTQYF	TGTGCCAGCAGTCCTCCTTTCGGCACAGATACGCAGTATTTT
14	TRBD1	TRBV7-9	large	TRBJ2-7	CASSPGQGSNEQYF	TGTGCCAGCAGCCCCGGACAGGGGAGCAACGAGCAGTACTTC
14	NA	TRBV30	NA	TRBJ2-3	CAWSAAGGTDTQYF	TGTGCCTGGAGTGCCGCGGGTGGCACAGATACGCAGTATTTT
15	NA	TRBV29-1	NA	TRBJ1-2	CSVEDLLSFGYGYTF	TGCAGCGTTGAAGATCTCCTGAGCTTCGGCTATGGCTACACCTTC
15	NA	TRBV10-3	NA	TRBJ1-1	CAISDPDSGGTEAFF	TGTGCCATCAGTGATCCGGACTCCGGGGGCACTGAAGCTTTCTTT
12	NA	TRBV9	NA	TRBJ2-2	CASSLNTGELFF	TGTGCCAGCAGCCTAAACACCGGGGAGCTGTTTTTT
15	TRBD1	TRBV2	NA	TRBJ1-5	CASSVGQGGIQPQHF	TGTGCCAGCAGCGTTGGACAGGGGGGGATTCAGCCCCAGCATTTT
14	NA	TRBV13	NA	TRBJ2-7	CASSLPTANDEQYF	TGTGCCAGCAGCTTACCTACAGCTAATGACGAGCAGTACTTC
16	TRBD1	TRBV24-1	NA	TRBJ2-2	CATSVRTGGGTGELFF	TGTGCCACCAGTGTCCGGACAGGGGGAGGAACCGGGGAGCTGTTTTTT
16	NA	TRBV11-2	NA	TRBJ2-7	CASSLGRDTDTYEQYF	TGTGCCAGCAGCCTAGGACGAGACACCGATACCTACGAGCAGTACTTC
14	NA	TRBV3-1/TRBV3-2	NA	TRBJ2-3	CASSQSIGTDTQYF	TGTGCCAGCAGCCAAAGCATTGGCACAGATACGCAGTATTTT
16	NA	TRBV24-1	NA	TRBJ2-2	CATSDLYGLLNGELFF	TGTGCCACCAGTGATTTGTATGGGTTACTAAACGGGGAGCTGTTTTTT
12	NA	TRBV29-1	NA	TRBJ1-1	CSVLRVNTEAFF	TGCAGCGTTCTACGGGTAAATACTGAAGCTTTCTTT
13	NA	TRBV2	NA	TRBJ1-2	CASTTTAVSGYTF	TGTGCCAGCACCACGACGGCGGTGAGCGGCTACACCTTC
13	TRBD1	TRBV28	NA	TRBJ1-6	CASRGQENSPLHF	TGTGCCAGCAGAGGACAGGAAAATTCACCCCTCCACTTT
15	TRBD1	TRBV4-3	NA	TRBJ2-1	CASSPGTGSYNEQFF	TGCGCCAGCAGCCCAGGGACAGGCTCCTACAATGAGCAGTTCTTC
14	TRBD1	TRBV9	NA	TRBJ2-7	CASSAGTGLYEQYF	TGTGCCAGCAGCGCCGGGACAGGGCTTTACGAGCAGTACTTC
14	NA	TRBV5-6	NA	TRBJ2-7	CASSLPEASYEQYF	TGTGCCAGCAGCCTGCCGGAGGCCTCATACGAGCAGTACTTC
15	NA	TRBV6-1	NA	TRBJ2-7	CASSEKSRRVGAQYF	TGTGCCAGCAGTGAAAAGAGTCGCAGGGTAGGAGCGCAGTACTTC
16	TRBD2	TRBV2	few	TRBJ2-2	CASSPRTSGMSGELFF	TGTGCCAGCAGCCCTAGGACTAGCGGGATGTCCGGGGAGCTGTTTTTT
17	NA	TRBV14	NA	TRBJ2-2	CASSQDGRLPNTGELFF	TGTGCCAGCAGCCAAGATGGACGACTACCGAACACCGGGGAGCTGTTTTTT
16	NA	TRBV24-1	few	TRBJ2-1	CATSDLVHSSYNEQFF	TGTGCCACCAGTGATTTGGTTCACAGCTCCTACAATGAGCAGTTCTTC
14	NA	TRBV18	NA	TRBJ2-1	CASSQRGWMDEQFF	TGTGCCAGCTCCCAGAGGGGGTGGATGGATGAGCAGTTCTTC
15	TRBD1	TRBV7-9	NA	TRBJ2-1	CASSLAGQGSNEQFF	TGTGCCAGCAGCTTAGCGGGACAGGGTTCCAATGAGCAGTTCTTC
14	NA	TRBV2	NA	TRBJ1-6	CASSGARVNSPLHF	TGTGCCAGCAGTGGAGCTAGAGTGAATTCACCCCTCCACTTT
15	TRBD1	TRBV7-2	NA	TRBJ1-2	CASSLNRGSDYGYTF	TGTGCCAGCAGCTTGAACAGGGGGAGCGACTATGGCTACACCTTC
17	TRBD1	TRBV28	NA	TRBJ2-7	CASSPLIPGQGGYEQYF	TGTGCCAGCAGTCCCCTCATCCCGGGACAGGGAGGTTACGAGCAGTACTTC
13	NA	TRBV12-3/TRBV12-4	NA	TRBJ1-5	CASTVYSNQPQHF	TGTGCCAGCACCGTCTATAGCAATCAGCCCCAGCATTTT
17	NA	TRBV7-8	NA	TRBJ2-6	CASSLTGNEAGANVLTF	TGTGCCAGCAGCCTAACGGGGAATGAGGCTGGGGCCAACGTCCTGACTTTC
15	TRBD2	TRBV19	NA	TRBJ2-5	CASSPTSGYQETQYF	TGTGCCAGTAGTCCGACTAGCGGGTACCAAGAGACCCAGTACTTC